One and the same sample provided the 10 T cell receptor beta chains below, sequenced in a study of blood T cells in healthy people across ages. Sample-barcoded 5' priming and a J-beta primer mix drove a second PCR of about 6 to 12 cycles. In TCRdb, the 5' RACE reads were re-called with MiXCR into one record per CDR3 protein. The sample comprises 650,000 or so distinct CDR3 sequences, under 65% of which are singletons, and roughly 14% rests with the top ten. Sequenced: blood. The receptors here all came from a woman of 80 years or more in good health.

V is TRBV24-1 and J is TRBJ2-7, with 9 bases identical to TRBD1. V lost 4 bases, J lost 2 bases, and 14 bases stayed unmatched. The CDR3 has 18 residues. Germline CDR1 is KGHDR and CDR2 is SFDVKD. CDR3 loop: CATSDFPRDREVPYEQYF. CDR3 DNA sequence: TGTGCCACCAGTGACTTCCCCCGGGACAGGGAGGTGCCCTACGAGCAGTACTTC.

The rearrangement uses TRBV7-9 and TRBJ2-3; 7 nucleotides agree with TRBD1. CDR1 and CDR2 from the germline V gene are SEHNR and FQNEAQ (reference sequence). V was clipped by 2 bases and J by 2 bases; unmatched bases: 7. CDR3 length: 16 residues. The chain's CDR3 is CASSLLSGGYTDTQYF. In nucleotides, the CDR3 is TGTGCCAGCAGCTTATTGTCAGGGGGATACACAGATACGCAGTATTTT.

The chain has TRBV24-1 and TRBJ2-1, with TRBD1 as a possible D gene (5 bases). The CDR3 spans 14 residues. Germline V CDR1 and CDR2: KGHDR, SFDVKD. Trimming cost V 1 base and J 8 bases, with 11 bases left between them. CDR3 residues: CATSDFRVEDEQFF. The CDR3 bases are TGTGCCACCAGTGATTTCAGGGTTGAGGATGAGCAGTTCTTC.

The rearrangement uses TRBV12-3 or TRBV12-4 and TRBJ1-1; tentative D call: TRBD1 (5 bases). Trimming took off 5 bases at V and 4 bases at J, with 17 bases between the two ends. The CDR3 spans 15 residues. The CDR3 coding sequence is TGTGCCAGCAGTCCCCGGGGGGGGTCGAGCACTGAAGCTTTCTTT. It encodes CASSPRGGSSTEAFF.

J is TRBJ1-4 and V is TRBV12-3 or TRBV12-4, with D hard to call. The CDR3 consists of 16 residues. V was trimmed by 5 bases and J by 0 bases, leaving 13 bases between them. In nucleotides, the CDR3 is TGTGCCAGCAGTCCCGTCAACTCTGCAACTAATGAAAAACTGTTTTTT. Translated, it gives CASSPVNSATNEKLFF.

CDR3 in DNA: TGTGCCAGCAGGCTAGCGGGGGAGCTCACAGATACGCAGTATTTT. Protein product: CASRLAGELTDTQYF. The chain has TRBV3-1 and TRBJ2-3, with 10 bases that match TRBD2. Looked up from germline, CDR1 is LGHDT and CDR2 is YNNKEL (reference sequence). CDR3 length: 15 amino acids. V shed 6 bases and J 2 bases; nucleotides not matched to a gene: 5.

V gene TRBV19 combines with J gene TRBJ1-1; 7 positions match TRBD1. Germline V gives CDR1 LNHDA, CDR2 SQIVND (reference sequence). The CDR3 loop spans 16 amino acids. Trimming cost V 3 bases and J 1 base; bases outside gene matches: 8. As DNA, the CDR3 is TGTGCCAGTAGTATTGGGACAGCAACCTCGAACACTGAAGCTTTCTTT. Its translation: CASSIGTATSNTEAFF.

This clonotype was counted many times. This chain uses TRBV20-1 with TRBJ1-2; the match to TRBD1 covers 8 bases. Trimming took 4 bases from V and 8 from J; bases not matched to a gene: 9. The CDR3 has 13 amino acids. Per germline, CDR1 DFQATT and CDR2 SNEGSKA (reference sequence). CDR3 in amino acids: CSATTGARRGYTF. Here the CDR3 DNA reads TGCAGTGCTACGACAGGGGCCCGAAGGGGCTACACCTTC.

In its sample, this clonotype was seen a few times. The chain is built from TRBV29-1 and TRBJ2-5, with unresolved D. The better agreement between TRBJ2-7 and the DNA end casts doubt on the J call. Per the germline V gene, CDR1 is SQVTM and CDR2 is ANQGSEA. CDR3 length equals 13 residues. The CDR3 here is CSVGHGKDYEQYF. In nucleotides, the CDR3 is TGCAGCGTTGGACACGGAAAGGACTACGAGCAGTACTTC.

The chain employs TRBV2 and TRBJ2-7; no clear D gene. Trimming took off 7 bases at V and 5 bases at J, with 18 bases between the two ends. Looked up from germline, CDR1 is SNHLY and CDR2 is FYNNEI. This CDR3 region has 14 residues. In DNA, the CDR3 is TGTGCCAGCATAGGGTGGGTTCAAGGCGACGAGCAGTACTTC. Its translation: CASIGWVQGDEQYF.